The subject of this entry is one T cell receptor beta chain. The data belong to a study of blood T cell repertoires in COVID-19. Germline V lookup: CDR1 SGHTA, CDR2 FQGNSA. Between the trimmed V and J ends, which lost 5 bases and 4 bases, there was a span of 9 bases. The CDR3 runs to 13 residues. The authors' processing: Reference gene primers were amplified, and this amplification served to estimate nucleated cell counts. Profiling relied on immunoSEQ multiplex PCR, and the TCRdb table lists in-frame clones only, not all of them. V and J calls and clone size come straight from that table; D and trimming were deduced from the DNA. The sample has 100,000 to 150,000 clones; around 80% are singletons.

This receptor was taken from a man aged 40-55 years with active or convalescent COVID-19. Specimen: peripheral blood. The V and J genes are TRBV7-2 and TRBJ2-1, with D possibly matching TRBD1 (6 bases). The CDR3 DNA is TGTGCCAGCAGCCGCGACAGGTACAATGAGCAGTTCTTC. It yields the protein CASSRDRYNEQFF.